The clone carrying this T cell receptor beta chain was observed once. Its cognate antigen is unknown. This entry is derived from a study of shared clonotypes between healthy human individuals. The study drew all its donors from Caucasian adults living in Nashville, Tennessee. The V end was cut by 5 bases, the J end by 6 bases, with 14 bases between. CDR3 length equals 14 residues. CDR1 MNHEY and CDR2 SMNVEV come from the germline V gene (reference sequence). Researchers ran the assay at a deep level. Clones were sequenced by immunoSEQ multiplex PCR, and TCRdb holds only the in-frame ones, with some missing. The sample consists of roughly 2.2 million clones, 85% to 95% of them appearing once. Overall study findings and caveats: Enrolling few donors narrowed the genetic and exposure-history diversity that was represented. Naive subsets typically showed greater estimated richness than memory subsets.

Sequenced: naive CD4+ T cells from PBMCs. Sample subset: CD45RA+ positively selected. The receptor's source is a man aged 18 to 29 in good health. Some clones in this sample may be carry-over from other donors' samples. The chain is built from TRBV27 and TRBJ2-4, with D possibly matching TRBD1 (6 bases). DNA for the CDR3: TGTGCCAGCAGTGGTACAGGGAGTGGAAACATTCAGTACTTC. Translated, it gives CASSGTGSGNIQYF.